The T cell receptor (beta chain) described here comes from a study of blood T cell repertoires in COVID-19. Study at large: Samples came from the United States, Italy and Spain, spanning acute and convalescent COVID-19. T cells, B-cell-depleted T cells, or PBMCs provided the cDNA or gDNA that served as material.

How the authors handled the data: Reference gene primer amplification gave nucleated cell count estimates. Some clones are missing from TCRdb's copy, which holds only in-frame ones; the method was immunoSEQ multiplex PCR. V, J and clone size are taken as reported in that table, and D and trimming were inferred from the DNA itself. The table includes hundreds of thousands of clones, 83% detected once. The CDR3 is 15 residues long. V shed 1 base and J shed 0 bases, with 7 bases lying between them. Germline-derived CDR1 and CDR2 are LGHNA and YSLEER. The sequence was obtained from a woman in her 50s who had recovered from COVID-19. Sample: peripheral blood. This chain joins TRBV4-3 and TRBJ1-3, with D possibly matching TRBD1 (6 bases). CDR3: CASSQARGSGNTIYF. The CDR3 DNA reads as TGCGCCAGCAGCCAAGCCAGGGGCTCTGGAAACACCATATATTTT.